This T cell receptor beta chain was sequenced for a study of OX40 agonist ivuxolimab in advanced cancers. Study-level points and caveats: At 0.1 to 3.0 mg/kg and by week 6, clonal expansion occurred in CD4+ and CD8+ blood T cells. In CD8+ T cells, expanded clones were on average more numerous than in CD4+.

Clones were read by immunoSEQ multiplex PCR, and TCRdb kept only the in-frame ones, dropping some. The data show around 60,000 clones, with around three quarters seen just once and just under 6.5% held by the top ten. Germline lookup yields CDR1 SGHNT and CDR2 YYREEE (reference sequence). J lost 0 bases, V lost 4 bases, and 2 bases had no gene match. The CDR3 covers 15 residues. A note on this clone: Its target is unknown.

This chain joins TRBV5-4 and TRBJ2-7, with 12 bases identical to TRBD2. The sequence derives from an adult with an advanced solid tumor such as melanoma, head and neck, liver or kidney cancer. This specimen consisted of CD4+ or CD8+ T cells sorted from blood, obtained in a trial of the OX40 agonist ivuxolimab. This CDR3 is CASSPTSGSSYEQYF. CDR3 coding DNA: TGTGCCAGCAGCCCGACTAGCGGGAGCTCCTACGAGCAGTACTTC. The variable domain in full, with the rest retrieved from reference TRBV5-4 and TRBJ2-7, is ETGVTQSPTHLIKTRGQQVTLRCSSQSGHNTVSWYQQALGQGPQFIFQYYREEENGRGNFPPRFSGLQFPNYSSELNVNALELDDSALYLCASSPTSGSSYEQYFGPGTRLTVT.